This TCR beta chain stems from a study of blood T cell repertoires in COVID-19. Study details: Both acute and convalescent COVID-19 samples were obtained from the United States, Italy and Spain. The analysed material was cDNA or gDNA that came from T cells, B-cell-depleted T cells, or PBMCs.

Profiled with immunoSEQ multiplex PCR; TCRdb holds only in-frame clones, not every one. The top ten clones hold about 7% of a sample with about 180,000 clones, approximately 88% of them seen once. Patients at the Seattle site were enrolled during active infection and followed longitudinally. Trimming shortened V by 4 bases and J by 4 bases, and 18 bases separated the two germline ends. Germline V gene lookup returns CDR1 SGHDT and CDR2 YYEEEE. The CDR3 spans 17 residues. The specimen was peripheral blood. This TCR was sampled from a woman aged 40 to 49 with COVID-19, enrolled during active disease. V and J are TRBV5-6 and TRBJ1-6; D is perhaps TRBD1 (6 bases). CDR3 sequence (DNA): TGTGCCAGCAGCGGCCGGACAGCCTTAGGGTATAATTCACCCCTCCACTTT. Its protein is CASSGRTALGYNSPLHF.